These 23 T cell receptor beta chains originate from one sample sequenced in a study of control samples from healthy donors and cancer patients. TCRdb keeps only in-frame clones here, not all; method: immunoSEQ multiplex PCR. The data contain around 140,000 clones, roughly 94% of them singletons. The sample consisted of blood. All receptors come from a man aged 40-50 years in good health.

The genes are TRBV5-1 and TRBJ2-5, with 11 bases fitting TRBD1. CDR3 length: 15 amino acids. The V gene's germline CDR1 is SGHRS and CDR2 YFSETQ. V lost 4 bases, J lost 6 bases, and 8 bases stayed unmatched. The CDR3 DNA reads TGCGCCAGCAGCCCCCGGACAGGGGGCTTTCAGACCCAGTACTTC. Amino acids: CASSPRTGGFQTQYF. The full variable domain, completed using reference TRBV5-1 and TRBJ2-5, is KAGVTQTPRYLIKTRGQQVTLSCSPISGHRSVSWYQQTPGQGLQFLFEYFSETQRNKGNFPGRFSGRQFSNSRSEMNVSTLELGDSALYLCASSPRTGGFQTQYFGPGTRLLVL.

This clone has only one observation. V is TRBV29-1 and J is TRBJ1-3; perhaps TRBD1 as D (5 bases). Germline V gives CDR1 SQVTM, CDR2 ANQGSEA. This CDR3 comprises 13 residues. Trimming pared 6 bases from V and 0 bases from J, leaving 9 bases between. CDR3 loop: CSVGPSSGNTIYF. CDR3 DNA sequence: TGCAGCGTGGGACCGAGCTCTGGAAACACCATATATTTT.

The gene calls are TRBV6-5 and TRBJ1-3, with unresolved D. CDR3 length: 12 residues. V dropped 11 bases and J dropped 1 base, with 9 bases sitting between them. CDR1 and CDR2 (germline): MNHEY, SVGAGI. The CDR3 loop reads CASRESGNTIYF. CDR3 nucleotide sequence: TGTGCCTCCCGCGAATCTGGAAACACCATATATTTT.

The V call is TRBV28, the J call TRBJ2-2, with 9 bases matching TRBD2. This CDR3 region has 14 residues. Per germline, CDR1 MDHEN and CDR2 SYDVKM. V gave up 7 bases and J gave up 4 bases; unmatched junction bases: 4. CDR3 in DNA: TGTGCCAGCATCCTTAGCGGGGGCACCGGGGAGCTGTTTTTT. Translating gives CASILSGGTGELFF. The full variable domain, its missing parts supplied by reference TRBV28 and TRBJ2-2, is DVKVTQSSRYLVKRTGEKVFLECVQDMDHENMFWYRQDPGLGLRLIYFSYDVKMKEKGDIPEGYSVSREKKERFSLILESASTNQTSMYLCASILSGGTGELFFGEGSRLTVL.

CDR3 sequence (DNA): TGTGCCAGCAGCCCAGAAGGGTTAAACTATGGCTACACCTTC. Protein sequence: CASSPEGLNYGYTF. This rearrangement joins TRBV3-1 (or the pseudogene TRBV3-2) to TRBJ1-2, with D unclear. Trimming shortened V by 4 bases and J by 2 bases, and 11 bases separated the two germline ends. CDR1 is LGHDT and CDR2 is YNNKEL in the germline V gene (reference sequence). This CDR3 contains 14 residues.

The chain is built from TRBV6-5 and TRBJ1-4; 9 bases are shared with TRBD1. This CDR3 is built from 15 residues. Trimming took 4 bases from V and 6 from J; bases not matched to a gene: 6. Germline V lookup: CDR1 MNHEY, CDR2 SVGAGI. Written as DNA, the CDR3 is TGTGCCAGCAGTTCCAGCGGACAGGGGTATGAAAAACTGTTTTTT. Its translation is CASSSSGQGYEKLFF.

This chain joins TRBV20-1 and TRBJ2-1, with TRBD1 as a possible D gene (6 bases). Per germline, CDR1 DFQATT and CDR2 SNEGSKA (reference sequence). This CDR3 contains 11 residues. Trimming cost V 2 bases and J 10 bases, with 9 bases left between them. The CDR3 DNA sequence: TGCAGTGCTAGATTTGGGGGCGAGCAGTTCTTC. This codes for CSARFGGEQFF.

The gene calls are TRBV4-3 and TRBJ1-1, with 8 bases fitting TRBD1. Per the germline V gene, CDR1 is LGHNA and CDR2 is YSLEER. This CDR3 spans 16 amino acids. Trimming at V came to 4 bases and at J to 4 bases, leaving 11 bases not matched to a gene. The CDR3 is CASSPDQGASGTEAFF. CDR3 coding DNA: TGCGCCAGCAGCCCAGACCAGGGGGCGTCGGGCACTGAAGCTTTCTTT.

The chain joins TRBV11-2 to TRBJ1-1, with 8 bases aligning to TRBD1. CDR1 and CDR2 from the germline V gene are SGHAT and FQNNGV. After removal of 5 bases from V and 1 base from J, the junction contained 3 bases not matched to a gene. This CDR3 spans 14 amino acids. For the CDR3, the DNA is TGTGCCAGCAGCCTCGGACAGGGGAACACTGAAGCTTTCTTT. Amino acids: CASSLGQGNTEAFF.

V gene TRBV6-5 combines with J gene TRBJ2-5; the D gene is possibly TRBD1 (6 bases). This CDR3 spans 15 amino acids. V was pared by 4 bases and J by 2 bases, with 14 bases between. Germline V gene sequence: CDR1 MNHEY, CDR2 SVGAGI. In DNA form, the CDR3 reads TGTGCCAGCAGTTCCCAAGGGGGTTTTCAAGAGACCCAGTACTTC. Its translation is CASSSQGGFQETQYF.

This chain links TRBV7-8 with TRBJ1-6; no firm D call. Trimming left V 4 bases short and J 8 bases short, with 6 bases between. This CDR3 region has 12 residues. The germline gives CDR1 SGHVS, CDR2 FQNEAQ. The CDR3 region is CASSSEDSPLHF. DNA of the CDR3: TGTGCCAGCAGCTCGGAGGATTCACCCCTCCACTTT.

The V call is TRBV13, the J call TRBJ1-2, with 9 bases that match TRBD1. Germline values: CDR1 PRHDT, CDR2 FYEKMQ (reference sequence). V shed 5 bases, J shed 5 bases, and the junction held 6 bases outside the gene matches. The CDR3 consists of 14 residues. The CDR3 nucleotides are TGTGCCAGCAGCCGACGGGACAGGGCTTATGGCTACACCTTC. It specifies CASSRRDRAYGYTF.

The V and J genes are TRBV6-2 or TRBV6-3 and TRBJ1-2; 7 nucleotides match TRBD1. V was clipped by 5 bases and J by 4 bases; unmatched bases: 7. The germline gives CDR1 MNHEY, CDR2 SVGEGT. The CDR3 consists of 14 residues. The CDR3 is CASSNRQGRYGYTF. The CDR3 bases are TGTGCCAGCAGTAATCGACAGGGCCGCTATGGCTACACCTTC.

The genes are TRBV12-5 and TRBJ2-1, with 9 bases identical to TRBD2. Germline CDR1 reads LGHNT; CDR2 reads FRNRAP. The CDR3 extends over 17 amino acids. Trimming cost V 0 bases and J 5 bases; bases outside gene matches: 8. The CDR3 region has the DNA TGTGCTAGTGGTTTGGTAGTGAGCGGGGGGAGTAACAATGAGCAGTTCTTC. Translation gives CASGLVVSGGSNNEQFF.

The chain carries TRBV7-2 and TRBJ1-6, with D possibly being TRBD1 (5 bases). Germline-derived CDR1 and CDR2 are SGHTA and FQGNSA. Trimming took off 2 bases at V and 10 bases at J, with 15 bases between the two ends. This CDR3 has 15 residues. In DNA, the CDR3 is TGTGCCAGCAGCTTACTCGGCAGGGTTGAATCACCCCTCCACTTT. Translation: CASSLLGRVESPLHF.

The CDR3 sequence is CASSPRASYEQYF. CDR3 sequence (DNA): TGTGCCAGCAGCCCTCGTGCGTCCTACGAGCAGTACTTC. V gene TRBV9 combines with J gene TRBJ2-7; D gene ambiguous. V was cut by 4 bases and J by 1 base, with 9 bases left in between. Germline V gene sequence: CDR1 SGDLS, CDR2 YYNGEE. The CDR3 loop spans 13 amino acids.

J is TRBJ1-1 and V is TRBV15, with D hard to call. Trimming removed 7 bases at V and 4 bases at J, with 19 bases between. The CDR3 is 15 amino acids. The germline gives CDR1 LNHNV, CDR2 YYDKDF (reference sequence). The CDR3 sequence is CATIPSGRKSTEAFF. DNA of the CDR3: TGTGCCACCATCCCTTCTGGGAGGAAGAGCACTGAAGCTTTCTTT.

The V call is TRBV20-1, the J call TRBJ1-5; D gene ambiguous. Trimming shortened V by 3 bases and J by 0 bases, and 9 bases separated the two germline ends. This CDR3 contains 14 residues. The V gene's germline CDR1 is DFQATT and CDR2 SNEGSKA (reference sequence). The CDR3 protein is CSASLGGSNQPQHF. CDR3 nucleotide sequence: TGCAGTGCTAGTCTGGGTGGTAGCAATCAGCCCCAGCATTTT.

This clone was seen a single time. V usage is TRBV28 and J usage is TRBJ1-6; D gene uncertain. Trimming removed 7 bases at V and 13 bases at J, with 20 bases between. The CDR3 length is 14 residues. The germline V gene encodes CDR1 MDHEN and CDR2 SYDVKM. The CDR3 spells CASTAVKEVSPLHF. DNA of the CDR3: TGTGCCAGCACCGCTGTCAAGGAGGTATCCCCCCTCCACTTT.

The chain recombines TRBV7-3 with TRBJ2-1; 7 bases agree with TRBD2. The trim removed 2 bases at V and 5 bases at J, leaving 3 bases unmatched. The CDR3 has 14 amino acids. CDR1 and CDR2 from the germline V gene are SGHTA and FQGTGA. DNA of the CDR3: TGTGCCAGCAGCTTAGGGGGGGAAAACAATGAGCAGTTCTTC. It is translated as CASSLGGENNEQFF.

This chain connects TRBV18 to TRBJ2-7; D possibly corresponds to TRBD1 (6 bases). Trimming stripped 5 bases from V and 3 bases from J, with 14 bases between. The CDR3 runs 14 residues. Germline CDR1 reads KGHSH; CDR2 reads LQKENI. The CDR3 is CASSTGRDNYEQYF. CDR3 nucleotide sequence: TGTGCCAGCTCAACCGGCCGGGACAACTACGAGCAGTACTTC.

V gene TRBV6-2 or TRBV6-3 combines with J gene TRBJ2-7; D might be TRBD1 (6 bases). Germline assignment: CDR1 MNHEY and CDR2 SVGEGT. V gave up 2 bases and J gave up 0 bases, with 11 bases separating them. The CDR3 consists of 15 residues. The CDR3 is CASSYSDRLSYEQYF. The DNA of the CDR3 is TGTGCCAGCAGTTACAGCGACAGGCTCTCCTACGAGCAGTACTTC.

The V and J genes are TRBV5-6 and TRBJ2-7; D gene uncertain. CDR3 size: 12 residues. From germline, CDR1 is SGHDT and CDR2 YYEEEE. V gave up 2 bases and J gave up 7 bases, with 10 bases separating them. The DNA of the CDR3 is TGTGCCAGCAGCTTTCCCGACCGGGAGCAGTACTTC. Its translation: CASSFPDREQYF.